This T cell receptor (beta chain) stems from a study of T cells in Graves' hyperthyroidism and ophthalmopathy. Amplification yielded TCR beta CDR3 regions, with RNA transcripts as the source. With the HTBI primer set, the TCR CDR3 went through a first round of RT-PCR. TCRdb reanalysed the multiplex PCR reads using MiXCR and keeps one entry per CDR3 protein. The table records 500,000 or so distinct CDR3 sequences, approximately 17% of them present only once. Germline V gene sequence: CDR1 DFQATT, CDR2 SNEGSKA (reference sequence). Trimming pared 2 bases from V and 7 bases from J, leaving 14 bases between. CDR3 length: 13 residues. This clonotype was picked up a small number of times.

Input material: blood. The gene calls are TRBV20-1 and TRBJ2-5, with D maybe TRBD2 (6 bases). The receptor was isolated from a woman aged 18-29 years with Graves' ophthalmopathy. CDR3 residues: CSARPTSLGTQYF. The CDR3 nucleotides read TGCAGTGCTAGACCGACTAGTTTGGGGACCCAGTACTTC.